The 10 T cell receptor beta chains given below trace back to one sample, sequenced in a study of T cell responses to AZD1222 COVID-19 vaccine. Assay used: immunoSEQ multiplex PCR; TCRdb lists only in-frame clones, some missing. Of approximately 180,000 clones listed, about 91% are singletons. The sample in question was peripheral blood, obtained on day 0 of AZD1222 vaccination. The receptors were gathered from an adult in good health.

V gene TRBV6-4 combines with J gene TRBJ1-6; D may be TRBD1 (5 bases). The V gene lost 3 bases and the J gene lost 9 bases, with 15 bases spanning the gap. Looked up from germline, CDR1 is MRHNA and CDR2 is SNTAGT. The CDR3 is 15 amino acids. The CDR3 nucleotides are TGTGCCAGCAGTGAAAGCGGGGCAGAAGCTTCACCCCTCCACTTT. Protein sequence: CASSESGAEASPLHF.

This clone appeared a single time. The V gene is TRBV30, the J gene TRBJ1-5, with unresolved D. Per germline, CDR1 GTSNPN and CDR2 SVGIG (reference sequence). The CDR3 sequence is 13 residues long. V lost 0 bases and J 2 bases, leaving 5 bases between the germline ends. The chain's CDR3 is CAWSVAGNQPQHF. CDR3 DNA: TGTGCCTGGAGTGTCGCGGGCAATCAGCCCCAGCATTTT.

The chain couples TRBV10-1 to TRBJ2-3; D unresolved. V was cut by 0 bases and J by 0 bases, with 10 bases left in between. Germline CDR1 is WNHNN and CDR2 is SYGVQD (reference sequence). The CDR3 consists of 16 residues. The CDR3 nucleotides read TGCGCCAGCAGTGAGTCGATCAGGCGCAGCACAGATACGCAGTATTTT. Encoded protein: CASSESIRRSTDTQYF.

The chain uses TRBV5-1 and TRBJ1-2, with D maybe TRBD1 (5 bases). Germline CDR1 is SGHRS and CDR2 is YFSETQ. Trimming took 4 bases from V and 5 from J, leaving 24 bases between them. The CDR3 spans 17 residues. CDR3 residues: CASSKGLDRASLYGYTF. DNA for the CDR3: TGCGCCAGCAGCAAGGGGTTGGACCGAGCCAGTCTTTATGGCTACACCTTC. Full variable domain (remainder filled in from reference TRBV5-1 and TRBJ1-2): KAGVTQTPRYLIKTRGQQVTLSCSPISGHRSVSWYQQTPGQGLQFLFEYFSETQRNKGNFPGRFSGRQFSNSRSEMNVSTLELGDSALYLCASSKGLDRASLYGYTFGSGTRLTVV.

J is TRBJ1-1 and V is TRBV27; 11 nucleotides align to TRBD1. The V gene's germline CDR1 is MNHEY and CDR2 SMNVEV (reference sequence). With 5 bases clipped from V and 5 bases from J, the junction kept 7 bases outside the gene matches. There are 15 residues in the CDR3. The CDR3 protein is CASSGWGQGETEAFF. DNA of the CDR3: TGTGCCAGCAGTGGATGGGGACAGGGGGAGACTGAAGCTTTCTTT.

This chain uses TRBV19 with TRBJ1-1; TRBD1 is a possible D gene (5 bases). CDR1 is LNHDA and CDR2 is SQIVND in the germline V gene (reference sequence). CDR3 length: 15 amino acids. With 7 bases removed from V and 3 bases from J, the gap between germline ends came to 18 bases. CDR3 region: CASTTAWPSYTEAFF. The CDR3 bases are TGTGCCAGTACGACAGCCTGGCCCTCCTACACTGAAGCTTTCTTT.

Note on this clone: This specimen includes other DNA sequences encoding the same CDR3. The chain couples TRBV3-1 (or the pseudogene TRBV3-2) to TRBJ1-5; D remains ambiguous. V was cut by 0 bases and J by 9 bases, with 6 bases left in between. This CDR3 is 12 amino acids long. Germline V gene lookup returns CDR1 LGHDT and CDR2 YNNKEL (reference sequence). The CDR3 DNA sequence: TGTGCCAGCAGCCAAGAAGGTGGGCCCCAGCATTTT. It translates to CASSQEGGPQHF.

This rearrangement joins TRBV5-1 to TRBJ2-5; D gene uncertain. The CDR3 contains 14 residues. The germline CDR1 and CDR2 sequences are SGHRS and YFSETQ. V was shortened by 0 bases and J by 2 bases, with 8 bases between the two germline ends. CDR3 residues: CASSLALGQETQYF. Written as DNA, the CDR3 is TGCGCCAGCAGCTTGGCATTGGGGCAAGAGACCCAGTACTTC.

The chain employs TRBV5-4 and TRBJ1-1; D possibly corresponds to TRBD1 (6 bases). V lost 1 base, J lost 5 bases, and 12 bases lay in between. The CDR3 sequence is 14 residues long. Germline lookup yields CDR1 SGHNT and CDR2 YYREEE (reference sequence). The CDR3, as DNA: TGTGCCAGCAGCTTGCAGGGGAGGGGGACTGAAGCTTTCTTT. Its translation is CASSLQGRGTEAFF.

The chain has TRBV5-1 and TRBJ1-1; D is undetermined. Germline V CDR1 and CDR2: SGHRS, YFSETQ. This CDR3 comprises 14 residues. V was trimmed by 0 bases and J by 1 base, leaving 7 bases between them. The CDR3 spells CASSLAVGNTEAFF. CDR3 nucleotides: TGCGCCAGCAGCTTGGCTGTCGGGAACACTGAAGCTTTCTTT.